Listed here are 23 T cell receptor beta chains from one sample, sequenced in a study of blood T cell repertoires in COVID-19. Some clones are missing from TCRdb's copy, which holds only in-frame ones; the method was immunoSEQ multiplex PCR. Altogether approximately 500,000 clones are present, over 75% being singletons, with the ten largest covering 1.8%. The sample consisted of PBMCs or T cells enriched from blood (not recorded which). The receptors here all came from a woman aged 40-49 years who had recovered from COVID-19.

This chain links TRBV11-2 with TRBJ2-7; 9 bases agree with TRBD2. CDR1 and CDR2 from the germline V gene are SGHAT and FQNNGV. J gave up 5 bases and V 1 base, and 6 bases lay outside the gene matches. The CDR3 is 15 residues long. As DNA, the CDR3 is TGTGCCAGCAGCTTAGTAGCGGGAGAGTTCCACGAGCAGTACTTC. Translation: CASSLVAGEFHEQYF.

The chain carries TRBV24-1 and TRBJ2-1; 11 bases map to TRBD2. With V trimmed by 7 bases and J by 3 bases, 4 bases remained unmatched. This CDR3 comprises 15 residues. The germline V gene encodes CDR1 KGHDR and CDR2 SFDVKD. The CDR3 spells CATSPGTSGYNEQFF. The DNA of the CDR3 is TGTGCCACCAGCCCCGGGACTAGCGGCTACAATGAGCAGTTCTTC.

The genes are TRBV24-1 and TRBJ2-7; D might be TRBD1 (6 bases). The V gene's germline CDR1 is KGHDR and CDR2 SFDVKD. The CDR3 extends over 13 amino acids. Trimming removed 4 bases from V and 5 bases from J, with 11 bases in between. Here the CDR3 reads CATSDPQGNEQYF. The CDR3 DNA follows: TGTGCCACCAGTGACCCACAGGGCAACGAGCAGTACTTC.

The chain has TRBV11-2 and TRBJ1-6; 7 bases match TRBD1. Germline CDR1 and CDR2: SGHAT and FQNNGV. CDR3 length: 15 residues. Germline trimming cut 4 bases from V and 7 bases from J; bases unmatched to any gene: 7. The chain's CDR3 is CASSSPGQSNSPLHF. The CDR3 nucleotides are TGTGCCAGCAGCTCCCCGGGACAGTCAAATTCACCCCTCCACTTT.

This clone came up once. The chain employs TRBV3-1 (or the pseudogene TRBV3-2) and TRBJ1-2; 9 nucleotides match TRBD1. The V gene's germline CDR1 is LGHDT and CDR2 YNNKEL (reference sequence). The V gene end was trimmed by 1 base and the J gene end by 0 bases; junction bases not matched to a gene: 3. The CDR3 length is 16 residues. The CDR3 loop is CASSQVTGGSNYGYTF. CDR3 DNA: TGTGCCAGCAGCCAAGTTACAGGGGGCTCTAACTATGGCTACACCTTC.

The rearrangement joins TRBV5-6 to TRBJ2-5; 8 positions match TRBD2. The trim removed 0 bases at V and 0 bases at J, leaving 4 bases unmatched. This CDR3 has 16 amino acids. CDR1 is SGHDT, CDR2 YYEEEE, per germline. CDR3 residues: CASSLESGGNQETQYF. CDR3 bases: TGTGCCAGCAGCTTGGAATCGGGGGGGAACCAAGAGACCCAGTACTTC. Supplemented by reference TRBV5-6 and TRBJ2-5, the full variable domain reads DAGVTQSPTHLIKTRGQQVTLRCSPKSGHDTVSWYQQALGQGPQFIFQYYEEEERQRGNFPDRFSGHQFPNYSSELNVNALLLGDSALYLCASSLESGGNQETQYFGPGTRLLVL.

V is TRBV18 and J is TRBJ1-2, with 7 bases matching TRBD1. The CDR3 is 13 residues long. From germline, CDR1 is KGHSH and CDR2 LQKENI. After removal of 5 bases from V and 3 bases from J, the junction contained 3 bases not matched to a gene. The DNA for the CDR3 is TGTGCCAGCTCAGCCGGGACAGACTATGGCTACACCTTC. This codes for CASSAGTDYGYTF.

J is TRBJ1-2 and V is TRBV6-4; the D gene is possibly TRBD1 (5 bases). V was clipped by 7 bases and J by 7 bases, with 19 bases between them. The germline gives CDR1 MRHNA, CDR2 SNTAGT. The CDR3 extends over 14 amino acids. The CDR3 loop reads CASTGKTVSFGYTF. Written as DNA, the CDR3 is TGTGCCAGCACAGGAAAGACAGTCTCTTTTGGCTACACCTTC.

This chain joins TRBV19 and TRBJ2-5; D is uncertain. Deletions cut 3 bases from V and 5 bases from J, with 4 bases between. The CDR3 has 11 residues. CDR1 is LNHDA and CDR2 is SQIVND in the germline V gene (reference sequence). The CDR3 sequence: CASSIMETQYF. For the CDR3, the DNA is TGTGCCAGTAGTATTATGGAGACCCAGTACTTC.

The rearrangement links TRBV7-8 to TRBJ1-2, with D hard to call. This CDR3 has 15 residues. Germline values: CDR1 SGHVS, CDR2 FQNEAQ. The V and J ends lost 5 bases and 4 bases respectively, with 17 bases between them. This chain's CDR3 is CASSRAQPSVYGYTF. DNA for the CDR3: TGTGCCAGCAGCCGAGCGCAACCCTCAGTCTATGGCTACACCTTC.

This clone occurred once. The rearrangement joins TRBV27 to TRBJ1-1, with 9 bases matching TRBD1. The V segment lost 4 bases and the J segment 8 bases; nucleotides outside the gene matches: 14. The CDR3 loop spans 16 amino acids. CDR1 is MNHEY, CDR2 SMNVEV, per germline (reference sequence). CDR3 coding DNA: TGTGCCAGCAGTTCGCCCCAACCGGGACAGGGCGCGGAAGCTTTCTTT. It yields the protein CASSSPQPGQGAEAFF.

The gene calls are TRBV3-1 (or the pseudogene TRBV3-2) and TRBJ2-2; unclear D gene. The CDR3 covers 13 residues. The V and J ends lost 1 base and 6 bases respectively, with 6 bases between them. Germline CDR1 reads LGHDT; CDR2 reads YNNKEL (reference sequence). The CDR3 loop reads CASSQVEPGELFF. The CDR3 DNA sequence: TGTGCCAGCAGCCAAGTAGAACCCGGGGAGCTGTTTTTT.

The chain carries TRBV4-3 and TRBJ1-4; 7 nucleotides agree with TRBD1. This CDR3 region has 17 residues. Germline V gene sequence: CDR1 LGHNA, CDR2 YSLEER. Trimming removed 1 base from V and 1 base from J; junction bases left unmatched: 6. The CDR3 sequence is CASSQAPQGVTNEKLFF. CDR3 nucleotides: TGCGCCAGCAGCCAAGCCCCGCAGGGGGTAACTAATGAAAAACTGTTTTTT.

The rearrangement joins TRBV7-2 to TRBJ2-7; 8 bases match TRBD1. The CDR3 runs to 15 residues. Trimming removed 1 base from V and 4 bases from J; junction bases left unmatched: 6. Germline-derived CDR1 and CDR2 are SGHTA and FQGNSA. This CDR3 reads CASSLVQGARYEQYF. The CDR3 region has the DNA TGTGCCAGCAGCTTAGTTCAGGGGGCGCGTTACGAGCAGTACTTC.

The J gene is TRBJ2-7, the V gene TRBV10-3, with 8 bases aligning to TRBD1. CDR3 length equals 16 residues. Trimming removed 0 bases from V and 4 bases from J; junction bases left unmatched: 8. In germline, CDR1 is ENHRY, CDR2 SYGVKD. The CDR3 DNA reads TGTGCCATCAGTGAGTCGGGGGACAGGCGAGGATACGAGCAGTACTTC. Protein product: CAISESGDRRGYEQYF.

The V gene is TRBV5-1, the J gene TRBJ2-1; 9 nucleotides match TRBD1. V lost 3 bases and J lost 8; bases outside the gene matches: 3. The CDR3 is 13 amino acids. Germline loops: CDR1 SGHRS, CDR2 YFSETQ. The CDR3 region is CASSSTGGDEQFF. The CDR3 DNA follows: TGCGCCAGCAGCTCTACAGGGGGCGATGAGCAGTTCTTC.

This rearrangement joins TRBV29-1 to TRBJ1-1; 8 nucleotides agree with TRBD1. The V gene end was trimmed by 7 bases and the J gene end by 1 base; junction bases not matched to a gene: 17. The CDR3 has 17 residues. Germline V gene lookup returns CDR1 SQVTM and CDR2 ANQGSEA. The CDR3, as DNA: TGCAGCGCCTCGGGACAGGCCCTCTCTATCGGGAACACTGAAGCTTTCTTT. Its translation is CSASGQALSIGNTEAFF. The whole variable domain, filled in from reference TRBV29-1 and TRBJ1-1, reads SAVISQKPSRDICQRGTSLTIQCQVDSQVTMMFWYRQQPGQSLTLIATANQGSEATYESGFVIDKFPISRPNLTFSTLTVSNMSPEDSSIYLCSASGQALSIGNTEAFFGQGTRLTVV.

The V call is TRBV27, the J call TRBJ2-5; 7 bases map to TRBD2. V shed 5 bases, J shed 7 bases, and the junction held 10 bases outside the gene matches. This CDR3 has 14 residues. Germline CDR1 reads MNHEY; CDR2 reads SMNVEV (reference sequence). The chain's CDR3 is CASSPRGTGRTQYF. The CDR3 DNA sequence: TGTGCCAGCAGTCCGCGGGGGACCGGAAGGACCCAGTACTTC.

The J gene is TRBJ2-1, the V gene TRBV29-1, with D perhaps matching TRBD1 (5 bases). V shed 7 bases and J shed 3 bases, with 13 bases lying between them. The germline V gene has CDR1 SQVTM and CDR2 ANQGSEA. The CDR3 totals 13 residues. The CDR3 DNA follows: TGCAGCGCTAAAGTAGACAGCTACAATGAGCAGTTCTTC. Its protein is CSAKVDSYNEQFF.

Written as DNA, the CDR3 is TGTGCCAGCAGCGCTGCGGGGACAGGGGGTGGCACTGAAGCTTTCTTT. It specifies CASSAAGTGGGTEAFF. This chain links TRBV6-6 with TRBJ1-1; TRBD1 agrees at 11 bases. The CDR3 contains 16 residues. The V gene end was trimmed by 6 bases and the J gene end by 4 bases; junction bases not matched to a gene: 10. The germline V gene encodes CDR1 MNHNY and CDR2 SVGAGI (reference sequence).

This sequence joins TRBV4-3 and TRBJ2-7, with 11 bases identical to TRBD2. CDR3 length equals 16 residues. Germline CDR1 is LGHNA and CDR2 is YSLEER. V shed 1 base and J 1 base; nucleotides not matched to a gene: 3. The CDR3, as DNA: TGCGCCAGCAGCCAAGGGGTAGCGGGAGGGTCCTACGAGCAGTACTTC. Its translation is CASSQGVAGGSYEQYF.

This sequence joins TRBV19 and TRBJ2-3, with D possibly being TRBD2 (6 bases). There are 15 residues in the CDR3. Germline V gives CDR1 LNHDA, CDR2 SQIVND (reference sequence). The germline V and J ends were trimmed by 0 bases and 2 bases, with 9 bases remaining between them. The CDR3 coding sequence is TGTGCCAGTAGTATAGACGCGGGATCCACAGATACGCAGTATTTT. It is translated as CASSIDAGSTDTQYF.

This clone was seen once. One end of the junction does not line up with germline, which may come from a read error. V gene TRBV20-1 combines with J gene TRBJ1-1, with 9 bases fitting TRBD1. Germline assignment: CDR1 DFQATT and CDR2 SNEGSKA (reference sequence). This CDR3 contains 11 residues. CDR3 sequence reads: CSARGQGKAFF. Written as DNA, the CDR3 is TGCAGTGCCAGAGGACAGGGGAAGGCTTTCTTT.